This T cell receptor beta chain was sequenced for a study of T-cell reconstitution after alpha-beta-depleted transplantation in children. Study results and caveats: Approximately two months post-transplant, alpha-beta T cells reportedly originated from several hundred expanded graft clones. It was surviving recipient T cells and thymic progenitors that gave some patients high TCRbeta diversity at day 60.

Trimming removed 0 bases at V and 1 base at J, with 10 bases between. This CDR3 contains 15 residues. CDR1 is SGHRS and CDR2 is YFSETQ in the germline V gene. Preparation of the TCRbeta library used unique molecular identifiers. Each CDR3 protein gets one entry after TCRdb re-called the PCR reads with MiXCR. The repertoire has almost 600,000 distinct CDR3 sequences, 25% to 30% of them found once; the top ten carry around a third. A few counts support this clonotype. The antigen is not known. The sequencing used PBMCs, collected before TCRalphabeta/CD19-depleted stem cell transplant. V is TRBV5-1 and J is TRBJ1-1; the D gene is possibly TRBD1 (5 bases). The sequence derives from a boy younger than two with Wiskott-Aldrich syndrome, due to receive a stem cell transplant. CDR3 sequence: CASSLEGRTNTEAFF. DNA of the CDR3: TGCGCCAGCAGCTTGGAGGGACGGACGAACACTGAAGCTTTCTTT.